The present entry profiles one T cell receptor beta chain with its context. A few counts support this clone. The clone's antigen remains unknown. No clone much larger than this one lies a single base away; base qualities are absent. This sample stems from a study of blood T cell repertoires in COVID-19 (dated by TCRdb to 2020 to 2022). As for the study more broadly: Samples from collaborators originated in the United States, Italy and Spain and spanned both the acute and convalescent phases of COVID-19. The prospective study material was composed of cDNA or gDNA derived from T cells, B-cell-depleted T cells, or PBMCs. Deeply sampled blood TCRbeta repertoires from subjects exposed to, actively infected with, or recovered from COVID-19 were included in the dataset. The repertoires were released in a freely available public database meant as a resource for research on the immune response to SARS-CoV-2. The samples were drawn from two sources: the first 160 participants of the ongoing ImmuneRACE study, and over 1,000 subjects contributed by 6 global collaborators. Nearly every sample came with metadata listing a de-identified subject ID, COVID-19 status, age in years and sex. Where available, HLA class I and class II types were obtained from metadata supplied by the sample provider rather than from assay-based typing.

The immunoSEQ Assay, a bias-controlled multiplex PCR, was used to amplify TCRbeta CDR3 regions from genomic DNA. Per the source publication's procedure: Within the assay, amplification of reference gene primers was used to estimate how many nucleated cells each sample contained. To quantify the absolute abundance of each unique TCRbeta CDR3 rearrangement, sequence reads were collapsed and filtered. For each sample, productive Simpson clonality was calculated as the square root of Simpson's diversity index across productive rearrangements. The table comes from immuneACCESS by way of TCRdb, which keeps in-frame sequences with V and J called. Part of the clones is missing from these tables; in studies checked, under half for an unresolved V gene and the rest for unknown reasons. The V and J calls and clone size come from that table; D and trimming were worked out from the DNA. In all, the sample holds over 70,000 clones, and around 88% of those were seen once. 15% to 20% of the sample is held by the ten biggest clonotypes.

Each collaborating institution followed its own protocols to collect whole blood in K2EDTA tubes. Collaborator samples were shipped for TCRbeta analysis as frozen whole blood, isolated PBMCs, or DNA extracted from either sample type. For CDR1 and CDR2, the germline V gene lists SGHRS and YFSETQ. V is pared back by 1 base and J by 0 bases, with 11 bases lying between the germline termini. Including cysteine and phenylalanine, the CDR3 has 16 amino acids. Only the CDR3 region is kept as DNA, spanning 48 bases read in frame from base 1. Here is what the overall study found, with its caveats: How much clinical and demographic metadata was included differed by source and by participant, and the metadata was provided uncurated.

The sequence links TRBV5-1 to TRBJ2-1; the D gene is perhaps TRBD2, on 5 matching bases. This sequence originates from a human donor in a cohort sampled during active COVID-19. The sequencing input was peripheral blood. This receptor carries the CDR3 CASSLIPGSSYNEQFF. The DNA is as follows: TGCGCCAGCAGCTTGATCCCGGGGTCCTCCTACAATGAGCAGTTCTTC. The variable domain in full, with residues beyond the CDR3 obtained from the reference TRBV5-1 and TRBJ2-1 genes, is KAGVTQTPRYLIKTRGQQVTLSCSPISGHRSVSWYQQTPGQGLQFLFEYFSETQRNKGNFPGRFSGRQFSNSRSEMNVSTLELGDSALYLCASSLIPGSSYNEQFFGPGTRLTVL.